The source of this TCR beta chain is a study of CD8+CD57+ T cells in acquired aplastic anemia. Study in general: In CD4+ cells, healthy donors produced an average of around 9.9 million reads.

In its sample, this clonotype was seen many times. Its cognate antigen is unknown. Trimming left V 5 bases short and J 8 bases short, with 7 bases between. CDR1 SGHAT and CDR2 FQNNGV come from the germline V gene. This CDR3 has 11 residues. Study-wide findings and caveats: Patients and controls were found to share 25 to 35 CD8+ CDR3 sequences.

It was genomic DNA that served as the template for profiling TCR beta VDJ and CDR3. A single record per CDR3 protein comes from TCRdb applying MiXCR to the reads. The sample yields around 170,000 distinct CDR3 sequences, around 45% seen once. The genes are TRBV11-2 and TRBJ1-3; unclear D gene. This clonotype was sampled from a human donor in good health. The specimen sequenced was sorted CD4+, CD8+, or CD8+CD57+ T cells (not recorded which) from PBMCs. For the CDR3, the DNA is TGTGCCAGCAGCCACCACGACACCATATATTTT. Its protein is CASSHHDTIYF.